These 16 T cell receptor beta chains were sequenced from one sample in a study of regulatory T cells in long-lasting Graves disease. Library construction for TCR beta used iRepertoire HTBI primers and Arm-PCR of CDR3 regions. TCRdb independently ran MiXCR on the multiplex PCR reads; one entry per CDR3 protein. Among around 480,000 distinct CDR3 sequences listed, around 15% were seen once. Time point of the sample: newly diagnosed GD, antithyroid drugs for less than 3 months. RNA extracted from PBMCs served as the sequencing template. The data also belong to a second study, concerning T cells in Graves' hyperthyroidism and ophthalmopathy.

The sample consisted of peripheral blood mononuclear cells (PBMCs), taken at new diagnosis, from a patient treated with antithyroid drugs. The receptor source for this set is a man aged 40-55 years with Graves disease.

This clonotype showed up just a few times. The gene calls are TRBV28 and TRBJ2-7, with D perhaps given as TRBD1 or TRBD2 (6 bases each). The V gene lost 5 bases and the J gene lost 0 bases, with 17 bases spanning the gap. This CDR3 spans 16 amino acids. CDR1 MDHEN and CDR2 SYDVKM come from the germline V gene. CDR3 DNA: TGTGCCAGCAGTCAACCGAGGGGGGAGAGCTCCTACGAGCAGTACTTC. Translation gives CASSQPRGESSYEQYF.

This clonotype has only a few counts. The V call is TRBV20-1, the J call TRBJ2-7; 8 bases align to TRBD2. The CDR3 runs to 14 residues. CDR1 and CDR2 from the germline V gene are DFQATT and SNEGSKA (reference sequence). V lost 6 bases and J lost 1; bases outside the gene matches: 8. Written as DNA, the CDR3 is TGCAGTGCAAAAAGCGGGAGTCGGTCCTACGAGCAGTACTTC. Residues: CSAKSGSRSYEQYF.

This clonotype was found many times. The rearrangement joins TRBV2 to TRBJ2-3; 11 nucleotides match TRBD2. This CDR3 spans 20 amino acids. Germline CDR1 reads SNHLY; CDR2 reads FYNNEI. V gave up 4 bases and J gave up 6 bases; unmatched junction bases: 21. DNA for the CDR3: TGTGCCAGCAGTGTCGCCGGACAGGGTCGTGGGACTAGCGGTCCGGATACGCAGTATTTT. It codes for CASSVAGQGRGTSGPDTQYF.

The chain employs TRBV20-1 and TRBJ2-7; 9 bases match TRBD2. The trim removed 3 bases at V and 12 bases at J, leaving 12 bases unmatched. The CDR3 sequence is 13 residues long. Germline-derived CDR1 and CDR2 are DFQATT and SNEGSKA (reference sequence). The DNA of the CDR3 is TGCAGTGCTAGCGACGGGACTAGCCCCGGTGGGTACTTC. This codes for CSASDGTSPGGYF.

This clonotype was counted ten times or more. CDR3 DNA: TGTGCCAGCAGTGGCCTGACTAGCGGGAGCTCCTACGAGCAGTACTTC. Its protein product is CASSGLTSGSSYEQYF. The chain joins TRBV6-1 to TRBJ2-7; 12 positions agree with TRBD2. Germline loops: CDR1 MNHNS, CDR2 SASEGT. V gave up 4 bases and J gave up 0 bases; unmatched junction bases: 4. The CDR3 runs 16 residues.

Only a few counts were recorded for this clonotype. One junction end disagrees with the germline gene, perhaps due to a read error. The J gene is TRBJ2-1, the V gene TRBV12-5, with D hard to call. The CDR3 has 10 amino acids. Germline CDR1 and CDR2: LGHNT and FRNRAP. CDR3 protein: CASGYSEQFF. The CDR3 nucleotides read TGTGCTAGTGGCTACAGTGAGCAGTTCTTC.

V gene TRBV7-9 combines with J gene TRBJ2-1, with TRBD2 matching 10 bases. The CDR3 is 15 amino acids. V gave up 8 bases and J gave up 4 bases; unmatched junction bases: 8. CDR1 SEHNR and CDR2 FQNEAQ come from the germline V gene (reference sequence). The DNA for the CDR3 is TGTGCCAGCGGAACCGGGACTAGCGTATACAATGAGCAGTTCTTC. Translated: CASGTGTSVYNEQFF.

This clonotype was recorded a few times. This rearrangement joins TRBV6-2 or TRBV6-3 to TRBJ2-3, with 9 bases fitting TRBD2. The V and J ends lost 7 bases and 2 bases, in that order; junction bases with no gene match: 10. The CDR3 sequence is 16 residues long. The germline V gene encodes CDR1 MNHEY and CDR2 SVGEGT. The CDR3 nucleotides read TGTGCCAGCAAGATTGGGGCTAGCGGGGCCACAGATACGCAGTATTTT. This gives the protein CASKIGASGATDTQYF.

This clonotype came up many times. This chain links TRBV2 with TRBJ2-3; 12 bases are a match to TRBD2. The V gene's germline CDR1 is SNHLY and CDR2 FYNNEI. The CDR3 sequence is 16 residues long. Trimming removed 4 bases from V and 9 bases from J; junction bases left unmatched: 11. The CDR3 DNA reads TGTGCCAGCAGTGCCGGACTAGCGGGGATCCGGGCCACGCAGTATTTT. Translated: CASSAGLAGIRATQYF.

This clonotype was recorded at least ten times. This chain joins TRBV5-1 and TRBJ2-7, with 7 bases fitting TRBD2. V dropped 4 bases and J dropped 4; count of bases not matched to a gene: 11. Germline V lookup: CDR1 SGHRS, CDR2 YFSETQ. The CDR3 has 15 residues. CDR3 DNA: TGCGCCAGCAGCCTCACAGCGGGGAGCCCTTACGAGCAGTACTTC. It translates to CASSLTAGSPYEQYF.

This clonotype was seen a handful of times. The DNA of the CDR3 is TGTGCCAGCAGCATCCGGGACCACCAAGATACGCAGTATTTT. Protein product: CASSIRDHQDTQYF. The chain uses TRBV7-9 and TRBJ2-3; D is possibly TRBD1 or TRBD2 (5 bases each). The CDR3 sequence is 14 residues long. In germline, CDR1 is SEHNR, CDR2 FQNEAQ (reference sequence). Deletions cut 5 bases from V and 5 bases from J, with 14 bases between.

This clonotype has at least ten counts. This chain links TRBV11-1 with TRBJ2-7; 9 bases are shared with TRBD2. The trim removed 3 bases at V and 4 bases at J, leaving 7 bases unmatched. Germline V gene lookup returns CDR1 SGHAT and CDR2 FQDESV (reference sequence). The CDR3 extends over 15 amino acids. The CDR3: CASSFVAGEGYEQYF. Here the CDR3 DNA reads TGTGCCAGCAGCTTCGTAGCGGGAGAGGGGTACGAGCAGTACTTC.

Notes on this clonotype: This probably arose from a read error, given a far larger clone one base away. The chain uses TRBV5-1 and TRBJ2-3; TRBD1 matches at 9 bases. The J call may be wrong; the DNA end is better matched by TRBJ1-5. The CDR3 is 15 amino acids. Germline-derived CDR1 and CDR2 are SGHRS and YFSETQ. The CDR3: CASSLDRGSTDTQHF. The CDR3 DNA reads as TGTGCCAGCAGCCTGGACAGGGGCTCCACAGATACGCAGCATTTT.

This clonotype was observed many times. The gene calls are TRBV6-1 and TRBJ2-5; D possibly matches TRBD1 or TRBD2 (6 bases each). Trimming stripped 8 bases from V and 5 bases from J, with 21 bases between. The CDR3 is made up of 15 amino acids. Germline V gene lookup returns CDR1 MNHNS and CDR2 SASEGT. CDR3 bases: TGTGCCAGCGGGGGGCCGGGGTTAGCCCCGGAGACCCAGTACTTC. Its protein product is CASGGPGLAPETQYF.

This clonotype was seen many times. This rearrangement joins TRBV10-3 to TRBJ2-5; no reliable D call. The V end lost 6 bases, the J end lost 0 bases, and 2 bases lay between the germline ends. CDR3 length equals 11 residues. Germline V gene sequence: CDR1 ENHRY, CDR2 SYGVKD. In DNA, the CDR3 is TGTGCCATCAGGGACCAAGAGACCCAGTACTTC. Translation gives CAIRDQETQYF.

This clonotype was seen ten or more times. The chain links TRBV5-1 to TRBJ2-7; the D gene could be TRBD1 or TRBD2 (5 bases each). The CDR3 is 15 residues long. Germline V gives CDR1 SGHRS, CDR2 YFSETQ. V gave up 0 bases and J gave up 2 bases, with 12 bases separating them. The CDR3 protein is CASSLVRQGPYEQYF. DNA of the CDR3: TGCGCCAGCAGCTTGGTTCGCCAGGGACCCTACGAGCAGTACTTC.